The 15 T cell receptor beta chains below all came from one sample that was sequenced in a study of monozygotic twins with inflammatory bowel disease. TCRdb processed the 5' RACE reads again and assigns one entry to each CDR3 protein, with no DNA. This sample's table reports around 230,000 distinct CDR3 sequences. Sequenced input: blood. All receptors come from a human donor with ulcerative colitis or Crohn's disease, or a healthy co-twin of an affected twin (not recorded which).

The chain is built from TRBV20-1 and TRBJ2-4; the D gene TCRdb calls, TRBD2, cannot be checked with no DNA. The CDR3 contains 15 residues. Germline CDR1 is DFQATT and CDR2 is SNEGSKA (reference sequence). CDR3: CSALIAGGQENIQYF.

The V and J genes are TRBV12-3 or TRBV12-4 and TRBJ2-5; TCRdb gives TRBD2 as the D gene, but with no DNA this cannot be confirmed. The CDR3 spans 18 residues. This CDR3 is CASSFYIGGFSGGKTQYF.

The gene calls are TRBV20-1 and TRBJ2-7; TCRdb outputs TRBD1, but without DNA this stays unchecked. Germline V gene data show CDR1 as DFQATT and CDR2 as SNEGSKA (reference sequence). The CDR3 has 13 residues. The CDR3 spells CSAGKGLSYEQYF.

V gene TRBV12-3 or TRBV12-4 combines with J gene TRBJ1-5; TCRdb's D gene call, TRBD1, goes unchecked for lack of DNA. CDR3 length: 15 amino acids. CDR3 region: CASSGGGQGRQPQHF.

The V gene is TRBV27, the J gene TRBJ1-2; the TRBD1 assignment by TCRdb is unverifiable without DNA. The CDR3 runs to 15 residues. Germline V gives CDR1 MNHEY, CDR2 SMNVEV (reference sequence). The CDR3 loop is CASSPRTVGDYGYTF.

The chain combines TRBV20-1 with TRBJ2-7; with no DNA, the TCRdb D assignment of TRBD1 cannot be verified. The CDR3 consists of 14 residues. Germline-derived CDR1 and CDR2 are DFQATT and SNEGSKA (reference sequence). The CDR3 loop is CSAGDRDSSYEQYF.

The CDR3 protein is CASSLGTGAQFF. The rearrangement uses TRBV5-1 and TRBJ2-1; TCRdb names TRBD1, which stays unverified in the absence of DNA. CDR3 length equals 12 residues. Germline CDR1 reads SGHRS; CDR2 reads YFSETQ.

The chain links TRBV5-1 to TRBJ1-1; TCRdb's D gene call, TRBD1, goes unchecked for lack of DNA. This CDR3 spans 14 amino acids. Germline V gives CDR1 SGHRS, CDR2 YFSETQ. CDR3 in amino acids: CASSPGQGKTEAFF.

The V call is TRBV18, the J call TRBJ1-3. The germline CDR1 and CDR2 sequences are KGHSH and LQKENI. The CDR3 is 16 amino acids. The CDR3 reads CASSPRMQGSGNTIYF.

CDR3 residues: CASSSGQAEDTIYF. The V call is TRBV5-1, the J call TRBJ1-3. Germline CDR1 and CDR2: SGHRS and YFSETQ. The CDR3 consists of 14 residues. Combining the CDR3 with reference TRBV5-1 and TRBJ1-3 gives the whole variable domain KAGVTQTPRYLIKTRGQQVTLSCSPISGHRSVSWYQQTPGQGLQFLFEYFSETQRNKGNFPGRFSGRQFSNSRSEMNVSTLELGDSALYLCASSSGQAEDTIYFGEGSWLTVV.

CDR3: CASSFGQGPYNEQFF. This chain joins TRBV7-6 and TRBJ2-1. Germline-derived CDR1 and CDR2 are SGHVS and FNYEAQ. This CDR3 spans 15 amino acids.

V usage is TRBV29-1 and J usage is TRBJ2-1; TCRdb outputs TRBD1, but without DNA this stays unchecked. Germline lookup yields CDR1 SQVTM and CDR2 ANQGSEA. The length of the CDR3 is 15 residues. The CDR3 here is CSVSTGGGRHNEQFF.

The chain combines TRBV24-1 with TRBJ1-5. Germline CDR1 is KGHDR and CDR2 is SFDVKD. This CDR3 has 13 amino acids. CDR3 loop: CATSEGQNQPQHF.

This chain joins TRBV5-1 and TRBJ2-1; TCRdb lists TRBD2, though no DNA is available to test this call. This CDR3 contains 16 residues. The germline V gene has CDR1 SGHRS and CDR2 YFSETQ. CDR3 loop: CASSLLGSGEVNERFF.

The V call is TRBV5-4, the J call TRBJ2-3. Germline lookup yields CDR1 SGHNT and CDR2 YYREEE (reference sequence). CDR3 size: 12 residues. The CDR3 sequence is CASSLFEDTQYF.